These 8 T cell receptor beta chains originate from one sample sequenced in a study of T cells in localized non-small cell lung cancer. Some clones are missing from TCRdb's copy, which holds only in-frame ones; the method was immunoSEQ multiplex PCR. The data contain 2,500 to 3,000 clones, 35% to 40% of them seen just once; the ten biggest clones take up approximately 12%. Material: lung tumor tissue, obtained before any cancer treatment. The receptors shown here come from a male donor at least 60 years old with stage I squamous cell lung carcinoma.

The V gene is TRBV19, the J gene TRBJ1-5; D not resolved. The length of the CDR3 is 11 residues. Trimming pared 3 bases from V and 7 bases from J, leaving 4 bases between. From germline, CDR1 is LNHDA and CDR2 SQIVND (reference sequence). This CDR3 reads CASSIGQPQHF. For the CDR3, the DNA is TGTGCCAGTAGTATTGGCCAGCCCCAGCATTTT.

The chain links TRBV9 to TRBJ1-6, with D possibly TRBD1 on 5 matching bases. CDR3 length: 15 amino acids. Germline loops: CDR1 SGDLS, CDR2 YYNGEE. V lost 0 bases and J 7 bases, leaving 11 bases between the germline ends. The DNA for the CDR3 is TGTGCCAGCAGCGTAGTAGGGGCGCAAAATTCACCCCTCCACTTT. Its translation: CASSVVGAQNSPLHF.

This clone was recorded a few times. The rearrangement links TRBV2 to TRBJ2-2, with 8 bases fitting TRBD2. Germline CDR1 and CDR2: SNHLY and FYNNEI. The length of the CDR3 is 15 residues. J was trimmed by 7 bases and V by 9 bases; bases with no gene match: 13. The CDR3 coding sequence is TGTGCCAGAGGCGTCTCTGCGGGGGGAATCGGGGAGCTGTTTTTT. Translated: CARGVSAGGIGELFF. The full variable domain, rest sourced from reference TRBV2 and TRBJ2-2, is EPEVTQTPSHQVTQMGQEVILRCVPISNHLYFYWYRQILGQKVEFLVSFYNNEISEKSEIFDDQFSVERPDGSNFTLKIRSTKLEDSAMYFCARGVSAGGIGELFFGEGSRLTVL.

The chain couples TRBV10-2 to TRBJ1-4; D uncertain. Trimming left V 3 bases short and J 5 bases short, with 7 bases between. Germline-derived CDR1 and CDR2 are WSHSY and SAAADI. The CDR3 runs to 13 residues. The CDR3 reads CASSDRVNEKLFF. In nucleotides, the CDR3 is TGCGCCAGCAGTGATAGAGTAAATGAAAAACTGTTTTTT.

This clone was detected a few times. In nucleotides, the CDR3 is TGTGCCAGCAGTGAAAAGCGGGGGCGAACCTACGAGCAGTACTTC. This gives the protein CASSEKRGRTYEQYF. The chain joins TRBV25-1 to TRBJ2-7; 8 bases agree with TRBD2. The germline V gene encodes CDR1 MGHDK and CDR2 SYGVNS. V trimming: 2 bases; J trimming: 2 bases; junction bases outside the gene matches: 5. The CDR3 contains 15 residues.

The chain carries TRBV18 and TRBJ2-3, with D possibly being TRBD2 (7 bases). The length of the CDR3 is 19 residues. V was trimmed by 3 bases and J by 0 bases, leaving 22 bases between them. Germline-derived CDR1 and CDR2 are KGHSH and LQKENI. The CDR3 is CASSPLPRGGLTSTDTQYF. The CDR3 DNA reads TGTGCCAGCTCACCCCTACCCCGCGGGGGCCTCACTAGCACAGATACGCAGTATTTT.

This clone is labeled large. Written as DNA, the CDR3 is TGTGCCAGTAGTATGGGGTTCAATCAGCCCCAGCATTTT. Protein: CASSMGFNQPQHF. The chain combines TRBV19 with TRBJ1-5, with D unresolved. The length of the CDR3 is 13 residues. The germline V gene encodes CDR1 LNHDA and CDR2 SQIVND (reference sequence). V was shortened by 3 bases and J by 3 bases, with 6 bases between the two germline ends. Full variable domain (rest looked up from reference TRBV19 and TRBJ1-5): DGGITQSPKYLFRKEGQNVTLSCEQNLNHDAMYWYRQDPGQGLRLIYYSQIVNDFQKGDIAEGYSVSREKKESFPLTVTSAQKNPTAFYLCASSMGFNQPQHFGDGTRLSIL.

The chain is built from TRBV18 and TRBJ1-2; perhaps TRBD1 as D (6 bases). The CDR3 extends over 15 amino acids. Germline V CDR1 and CDR2: KGHSH, LQKENI. V gave up 2 bases and J gave up 8 bases, with 18 bases separating them. The CDR3 nucleotides read TGTGCCAGCTCACCAGGGACAAGGATTAATCGAGGCTACACCTTC. Translation: CASSPGTRINRGYTF.